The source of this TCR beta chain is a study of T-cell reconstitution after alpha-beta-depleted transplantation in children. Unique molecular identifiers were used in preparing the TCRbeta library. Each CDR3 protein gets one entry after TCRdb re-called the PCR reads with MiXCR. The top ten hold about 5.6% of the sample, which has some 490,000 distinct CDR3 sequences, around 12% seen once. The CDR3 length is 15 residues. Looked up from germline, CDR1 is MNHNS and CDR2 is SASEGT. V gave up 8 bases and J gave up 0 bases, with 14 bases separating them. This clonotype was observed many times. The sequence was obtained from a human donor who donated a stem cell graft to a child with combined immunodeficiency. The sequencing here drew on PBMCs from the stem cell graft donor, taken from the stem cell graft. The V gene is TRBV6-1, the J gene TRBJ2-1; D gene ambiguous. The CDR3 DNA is TGTGCCAGCTCCCTGTGGCGAAGCTCCTACAATGAGCAGTTCTTC. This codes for CASSLWRSSYNEQFF.